These 5 T cell receptor beta chains were sequenced from one sample in a study of blood T cell repertoires in COVID-19. Profiled with immunoSEQ multiplex PCR; TCRdb holds only in-frame clones, not every one. The table lists over 200,000 clones, around nine tenths of them singletons. The sequenced sample was peripheral blood. These receptors all come from a woman aged 40 to 50 with acute or convalescent COVID-19.

A few counts support this clone. The chain links TRBV7-2 to TRBJ1-4, with D tentatively TRBD1 (5 bases). CDR1 is SGHTA and CDR2 is FQGNSA in the germline V gene. Between the trimmed V and J ends, which lost 1 base and 6 bases, there was a span of 9 bases. This CDR3 is 14 amino acids long. CDR3 sequence reads: CASSLGGADEKLFF. In DNA form, the CDR3 reads TGTGCCAGCAGCTTAGGGGGCGCGGATGAAAAACTGTTTTTT.

V and J are TRBV19 and TRBJ1-1, with TRBD1 as a possible D gene (5 bases). Looked up from germline, CDR1 is LNHDA and CDR2 is SQIVND (reference sequence). V was shortened by 2 bases and J by 4 bases, with 11 bases between the two germline ends. The CDR3 length is 14 residues. DNA of the CDR3: TGTGCCAGTAGTATACCAGGGAGGGTCACTGAAGCTTTCTTT. Its protein is CASSIPGRVTEAFF. Full variable domain (outside the CDR3, taken from reference TRBV19 and TRBJ1-1): DGGITQSPKYLFRKEGQNVTLSCEQNLNHDAMYWYRQDPGQGLRLIYYSQIVNDFQKGDIAEGYSVSREKKESFPLTVTSAQKNPTAFYLCASSIPGRVTEAFFGQGTRLTVV.

The V call is TRBV5-1, the J call TRBJ1-1; 8 bases align to TRBD1. The CDR3 consists of 14 residues. CDR1 is SGHRS and CDR2 is YFSETQ in the germline V gene. With 3 bases clipped from V and 4 bases from J, the junction kept 5 bases outside the gene matches. CDR3 nucleotide sequence: TGCGCCAGCAGCTCTCCACAGGGGGGCACTGAAGCTTTCTTT. Encoded protein: CASSSPQGGTEAFF.

V gene TRBV5-6 combines with J gene TRBJ2-7; possibly TRBD2 for D (6 bases). Trimming removed 2 bases at V and 6 bases at J, with 9 bases between. Per germline, CDR1 SGHDT and CDR2 YYEEEE. The CDR3 is made up of 12 amino acids. CDR3 sequence reads: CASSFGGGEQYV. CDR3 nucleotide sequence: TGTGCCAGCAGCTTCGGGGGAGGCGAGCAGTACGTC.

V is TRBV11-2 and J is TRBJ2-3; maybe TRBD1 (5 bases). This CDR3 is built from 14 residues. V shed 10 bases and J shed 1 base, with 15 bases lying between them. Germline-derived CDR1 and CDR2 are SGHAT and FQNNGV. CDR3 coding DNA: TGTGCCACCGTTCCTGACAGTCGCACAGATACGCAGTATTTT. Its translation is CATVPDSRTDTQYF.